A single sample gave rise to the 13 T cell receptor beta chains below, sequenced in a study of post-analysis software for immune sequencing data. Study-wide results and limits: Five or six TRBV segments, TRBV5-6, TRBV5-1 and TRBV20-1 among them, were found more frequent in patients than controls.

The authors incorporated unique molecular identifiers into the TCR beta cDNA libraries. TCRdb re-called the PCR reads with MiXCR, one entry per CDR3 protein. The profile shows hundreds of thousands of distinct CDR3 sequences, approximately 57% of them singletons. Their target antigens are unknown. The sequencing input was blood. The receptor source for this set is a girl aged 10-17 years with multiple sclerosis.

This clonotype turned up a few times. V and J are TRBV7-2 and TRBJ2-7, with 9 positions matching TRBD1. Trimming removed 0 bases from V and 5 bases from J; junction bases left unmatched: 8. CDR1 and CDR2 from the germline V gene are SGHTA and FQGNSA. The CDR3 runs 16 residues. CDR3: CASSLAPGQGRDEQYF. DNA for the CDR3: TGTGCCAGCAGCTTAGCCCCGGGACAGGGCAGAGACGAGCAGTACTTC. The full variable domain, rest sourced from reference TRBV7-2 and TRBJ2-7, is GAGVSQSPSNKVTEKGKDVELRCDPISGHTALYWYRQSLGQGLEFLIYFQGNSAPDKSGLPSDRFSAERTGGSVSTLTIQRTQQEDSAVYLCASSLAPGQGRDEQYFGPGTRLTVT.

This clonotype was picked up a small number of times. The chain combines TRBV7-3 with TRBJ2-7; 7 nucleotides match TRBD1. With V trimmed by 5 bases and J by 6 bases, 7 bases remained unmatched. Germline V gene sequence: CDR1 SGHTA, CDR2 FQGTGA. The CDR3 totals 13 residues. Here the CDR3 DNA reads TGTGCCAGCAGCCCAAAAGGGGGCCGCGAGCAGTACTTC. Translated, it gives CASSPKGGREQYF.

J is TRBJ1-2 and V is TRBV7-9; D unresolved. Per germline, CDR1 SEHNR and CDR2 FQNEAQ (reference sequence). This CDR3 is 11 amino acids long. The ends were cut back, 7 bases at V and 8 bases at J, with 11 bases in the middle. CDR3 sequence (DNA): TGTGCCAGCATGGAAGGTACCGGCTACACCTTC. Encoded protein: CASMEGTGYTF.

This clonotype was found many times. Its ends do not fully match the called genes, so a read error is possible. This chain connects TRBV5-1 to TRBJ2-3; D gene ambiguous. Germline CDR1 reads SGHRS; CDR2 reads YFSETQ. This CDR3 is built from 14 residues. In nucleotides, the CDR3 is TGTGCCAGCAGCCTAGACTCTAGCACAGATACGCAGTATTTT. Encoded protein: CASSLDSSTDTQYF.

V usage is TRBV10-2 and J usage is TRBJ1-2; tentatively, D is TRBD1 (5 bases). Trimming removed 6 bases from V and 8 bases from J, with 22 bases in between. This CDR3 contains 15 residues. Germline V CDR1 and CDR2: WSHSY, SAAADI. CDR3 sequence (DNA): TGCGCCAGCAGGGCCGTCGGGGCCGCGATTGGAGGCTACACCTTC. This gives the protein CASRAVGAAIGGYTF.

V and J are TRBV20-1 and TRBJ1-2; 7 bases agree with TRBD1. The V gene end was trimmed by 6 bases and the J gene end by 4 bases; junction bases not matched to a gene: 5. This CDR3 has 12 amino acids. Germline CDR1 and CDR2: DFQATT and SNEGSKA (reference sequence). CDR3 sequence reads: CSATQGSYGYTF. CDR3 nucleotides: TGCAGTGCGACACAGGGGTCCTATGGCTACACCTTC.

The gene calls are TRBV10-3 and TRBJ1-6, with TRBD1 as a possible D gene (6 bases). The V end was cut by 2 bases, the J end by 7 bases, with 12 bases between. Germline CDR1 reads ENHRY; CDR2 reads SYGVKD. The CDR3 has 15 amino acids. CDR3 DNA sequence: TGTGCCATCAGTGAGAGATCAGGGGAAAATTCACCCCTCCACTTT. It codes for CAISERSGENSPLHF.

The rearrangement uses TRBV29-1 and TRBJ2-2; D remains ambiguous. V lost 7 bases, J lost 0 bases, and 12 bases lay in between. This CDR3 comprises 14 residues. CDR1 and CDR2 from the germline V gene are SQVTM and ANQGSEA. This CDR3 reads CSAESDTNTGELFF. The CDR3 bases are TGCAGCGCCGAAAGTGACACGAACACCGGGGAGCTGTTTTTT.

V usage is TRBV6-1 and J usage is TRBJ2-1, with TRBD1 matching 7 bases. CDR3 length equals 15 residues. Germline V gene data show CDR1 as MNHNS and CDR2 as SASEGT. Trimming at V came to 5 bases and at J to 0 bases, leaving 4 bases not matched to a gene. The CDR3 nucleotides read TGTGCCAGCAGTATGACAGGGAGCTCCTACAATGAGCAGTTCTTC. Its translation is CASSMTGSSYNEQFF.

The rearrangement joins TRBV6-5 to TRBJ1-2; D possibly corresponds to TRBD1 (5 bases). The CDR3 length is 14 residues. Deletions cut 2 bases from V and 8 bases from J, with 15 bases between. Germline V lookup: CDR1 MNHEY, CDR2 SVGAGI. CDR3 region: CASSYGSGRDGYTF. CDR3 DNA: TGTGCCAGCAGTTACGGGTCAGGGAGGGACGGCTACACCTTC.

Points on this clonotype: This could be a read error, since a much larger clone is one nucleotide away. The CDR3 is CASSWEGLHPDTQYF. CDR3 nucleotide sequence: TGTGCCAGCAGCTGGGAGGGCCTTCATCCCGATACGCAGTATTTT. V gene TRBV5-6 combines with J gene TRBJ2-3; 7 bases align to TRBD2. Per the germline V gene, CDR1 is SGHDT and CDR2 is YYEEEE. The CDR3 runs 15 residues. Trimming at V came to 3 bases and at J to 6 bases, leaving 10 bases not matched to a gene.

This clonotype was counted only a few times. The chain is built from TRBV4-1 and TRBJ2-1, with 9 bases aligning to TRBD2. J lost 3 bases, V lost 1 base, and 1 base had no gene match. This CDR3 is 15 amino acids long. CDR1 and CDR2 from the germline V gene are MGHRA and YSYEKL. CDR3 protein: CASSQGAGGYNEQFF. The CDR3 bases are TGCGCCAGCAGCCAAGGAGCGGGAGGCTACAATGAGCAGTTCTTC.

The genes are TRBV7-3 and TRBJ2-1; 8 bases line up with TRBD2. After removal of 2 bases from V and 3 bases from J, the junction contained 9 bases not matched to a gene. The CDR3 loop spans 17 amino acids. Germline-derived CDR1 and CDR2 are SGHTA and FQGTGA. The CDR3 region has the DNA TGTGCCAGCAGCTTAGGAGCGGGGGATGGGGTCTACAATGAGCAGTTCTTC. Translated, it gives CASSLGAGDGVYNEQFF.